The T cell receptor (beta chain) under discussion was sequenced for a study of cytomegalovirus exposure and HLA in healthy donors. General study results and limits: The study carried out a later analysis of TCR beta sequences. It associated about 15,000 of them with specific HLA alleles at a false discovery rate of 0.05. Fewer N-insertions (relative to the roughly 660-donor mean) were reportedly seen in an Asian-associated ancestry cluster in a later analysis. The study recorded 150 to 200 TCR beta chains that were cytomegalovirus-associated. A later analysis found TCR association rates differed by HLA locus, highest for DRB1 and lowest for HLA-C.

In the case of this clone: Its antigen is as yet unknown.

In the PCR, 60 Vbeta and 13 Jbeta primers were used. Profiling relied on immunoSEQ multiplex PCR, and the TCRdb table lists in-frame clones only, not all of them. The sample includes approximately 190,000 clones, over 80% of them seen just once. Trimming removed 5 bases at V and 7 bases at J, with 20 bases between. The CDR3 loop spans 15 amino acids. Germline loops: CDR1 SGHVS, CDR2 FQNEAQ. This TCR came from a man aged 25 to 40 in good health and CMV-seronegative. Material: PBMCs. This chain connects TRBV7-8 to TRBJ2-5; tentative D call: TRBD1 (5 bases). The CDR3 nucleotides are TGTGCCAGCAGCGGTCGAATACAGCCCCAGGGGACCCAGTACTTC. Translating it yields CASSGRIQPQGTQYF.